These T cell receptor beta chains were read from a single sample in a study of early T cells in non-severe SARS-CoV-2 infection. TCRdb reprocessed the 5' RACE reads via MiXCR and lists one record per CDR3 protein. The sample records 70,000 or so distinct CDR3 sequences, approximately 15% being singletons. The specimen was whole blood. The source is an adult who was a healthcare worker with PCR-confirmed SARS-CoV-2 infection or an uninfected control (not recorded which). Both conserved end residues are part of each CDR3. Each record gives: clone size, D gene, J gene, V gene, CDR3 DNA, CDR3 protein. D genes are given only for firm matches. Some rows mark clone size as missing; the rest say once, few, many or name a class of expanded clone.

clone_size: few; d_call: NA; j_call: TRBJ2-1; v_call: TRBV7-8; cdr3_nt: TGTGCCAGCAGCTTCCAGGGGCTCTACAATGAGCAGTTCTTC; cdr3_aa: CASSFQGLYNEQFF
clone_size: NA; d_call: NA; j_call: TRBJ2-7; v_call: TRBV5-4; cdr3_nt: TGTGCCAGCAGCTTGGGGCAGGGACGGCCCTACGAGCAGTACTTC; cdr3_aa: CASSLGQGRPYEQYF
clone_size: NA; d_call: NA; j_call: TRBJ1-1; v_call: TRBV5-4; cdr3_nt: TGTGCCAGCAGCTTGCCCGGAGGGACAGAAGCTTTCTTT; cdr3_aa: CASSLPGGTEAFF
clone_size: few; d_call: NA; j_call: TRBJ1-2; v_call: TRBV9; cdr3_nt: TGTGCCAGCAGCGTAGCTACGATTACCAAGGCTCAGGGAGAAAATGGCTACACCTTC; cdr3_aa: CASSVATITKAQGENGYTF
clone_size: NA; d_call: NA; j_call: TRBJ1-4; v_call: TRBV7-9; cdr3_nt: TGTGCCAGCAGCTTAGGCAGAAACAAAAATGAAAAACTGTTTTTT; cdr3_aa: CASSLGRNKNEKLFF
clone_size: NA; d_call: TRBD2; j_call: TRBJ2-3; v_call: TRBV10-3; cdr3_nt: TGTGCCATCAGGAGGGAGGGCGGTAGAGATACGCAGTATTTT; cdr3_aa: CAIRREGGRDTQYF
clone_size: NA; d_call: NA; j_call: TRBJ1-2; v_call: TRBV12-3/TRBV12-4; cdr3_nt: TGTGCCAGCTGCGGCGGGCTAGCTAACTATGGCTACACCTTC; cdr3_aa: CASCGGLANYGYTF
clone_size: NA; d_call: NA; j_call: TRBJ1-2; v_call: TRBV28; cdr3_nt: TGTGCCAGCAGTTTACGTACCTATGGCTACACCTTC; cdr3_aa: CASSLRTYGYTF
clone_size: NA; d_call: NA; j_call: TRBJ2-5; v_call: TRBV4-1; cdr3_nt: TGCGCCAGCAGCCAAGGAGAAGACCTGCGGGACCAAGAGACCCAGTACTTC; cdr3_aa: CASSQGEDLRDQETQYF
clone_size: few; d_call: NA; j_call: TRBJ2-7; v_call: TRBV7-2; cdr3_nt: TGTGCCAGCAGCCCCGTCGGACAGATCTCCTACGAGCAGTACTTC; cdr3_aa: CASSPVGQISYEQYF
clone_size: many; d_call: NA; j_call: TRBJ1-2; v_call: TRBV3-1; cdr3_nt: TGTGCCAGCAGCCAAGATAAGGGGCAGACGCTATTTTATGGCTACACCTTC; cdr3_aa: CASSQDKGQTLFYGYTF
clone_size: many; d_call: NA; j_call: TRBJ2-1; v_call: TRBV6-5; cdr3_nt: TGTGCCAGCAGTCAGGCAGGGACTCCTACCAATGAGCAGTTCTTC; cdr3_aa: CASSQAGTPTNEQFF
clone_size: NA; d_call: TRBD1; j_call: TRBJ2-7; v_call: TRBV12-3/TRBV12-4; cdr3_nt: TGTGCCAGCAGTTTGGGGACAGACCTCGAGCAGTACTTC; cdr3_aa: CASSLGTDLEQYF
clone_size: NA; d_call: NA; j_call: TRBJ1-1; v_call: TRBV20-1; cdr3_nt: TGCAGTGCTAGAGAATCGGGCCGGTTAAGGACTGAAGCTTTCTTT; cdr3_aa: CSARESGRLRTEAFF
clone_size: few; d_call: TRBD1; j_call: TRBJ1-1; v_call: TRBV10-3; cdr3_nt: TGTGCCATCAACGCCTTGGGGACAGGGATTTATGAAGCTTTCTTT; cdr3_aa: CAINALGTGIYEAFF
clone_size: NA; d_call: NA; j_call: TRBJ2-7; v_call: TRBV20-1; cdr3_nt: TGCAGTGCTAGAACCCCACGGGACTCCTACGAGCAGTACTTC; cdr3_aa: CSARTPRDSYEQYF
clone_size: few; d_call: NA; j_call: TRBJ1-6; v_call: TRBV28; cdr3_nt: TGTGCCAGCGCCCTGGGGGTCTCCAGACCTTTGAGTTCACCCCTCCACTTT; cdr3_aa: CASALGVSRPLSSPLHF
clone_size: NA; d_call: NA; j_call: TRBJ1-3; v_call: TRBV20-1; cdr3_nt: TGCAGTGCTACGAGGGGAGTGGGGTCCGGAAACACCATATATTTT; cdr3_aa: CSATRGVGSGNTIYF
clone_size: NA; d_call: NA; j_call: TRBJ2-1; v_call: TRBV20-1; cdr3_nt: TGCAGTGCTACCCGACTAGTCTACAATGAGCAGTTCTTC; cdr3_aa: CSATRLVYNEQFF
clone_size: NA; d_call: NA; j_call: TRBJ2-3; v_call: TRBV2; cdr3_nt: TGTGCCAGCAGTGAAATAGGGTCCGGCACAGATACGCAGTATTTT; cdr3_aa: CASSEIGSGTDTQYF
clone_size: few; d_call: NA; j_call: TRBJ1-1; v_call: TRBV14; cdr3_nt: TGTGCCAGCAGCCCGGGTCACAACACTGAAGCTTTCTTT; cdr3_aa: CASSPGHNTEAFF
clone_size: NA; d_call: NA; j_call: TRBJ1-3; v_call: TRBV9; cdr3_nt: TGTGCCAGCAGCGTTACAGGCACTGGAAACACCATATATTTT; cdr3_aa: CASSVTGTGNTIYF
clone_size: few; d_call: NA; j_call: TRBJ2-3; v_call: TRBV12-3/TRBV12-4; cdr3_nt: TGTGCCAGCAGTTTGGCGGATAGCGGTTACACAGATACGCAGTATTTT; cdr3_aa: CASSLADSGYTDTQYF
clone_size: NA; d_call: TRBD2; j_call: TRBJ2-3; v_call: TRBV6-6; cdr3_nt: TGTGCCAGCAGTTACGCATTGATAGAGGCGGGGGGCCTCACAGATACGCAGTATTTT; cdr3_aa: CASSYALIEAGGLTDTQYF
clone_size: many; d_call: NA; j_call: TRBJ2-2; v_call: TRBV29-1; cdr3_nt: TGCAGCGTTGTGTCCAGGGTCAATACCGGGGAGCTGTTTTTT; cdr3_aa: CSVVSRVNTGELFF
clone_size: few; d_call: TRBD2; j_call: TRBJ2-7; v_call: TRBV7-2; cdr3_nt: TGTGCCAGCAGCCCGATAGGGACTAGCGGGGGGGCCGCGTACGAGCAGTACTTC; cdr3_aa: CASSPIGTSGGAAYEQYF
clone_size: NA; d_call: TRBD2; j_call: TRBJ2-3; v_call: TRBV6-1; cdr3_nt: TGTGCCAACCGACTAGCGGGATCTCCAGATACGCAGTATTTT; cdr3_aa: CANRLAGSPDTQYF
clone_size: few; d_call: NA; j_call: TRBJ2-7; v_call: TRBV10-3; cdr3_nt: TGTGCCATCAGCCAAAAAACCTACAGCCGCAGCTCCTACGAGCAGTACTTC; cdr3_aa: CAISQKTYSRSSYEQYF
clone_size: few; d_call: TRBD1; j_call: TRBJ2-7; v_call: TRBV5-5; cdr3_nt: TGTGCCAGCAGCTTGCGGACAGGTCAGAGGGGGGAGCAGTACTTC; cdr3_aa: CASSLRTGQRGEQYF
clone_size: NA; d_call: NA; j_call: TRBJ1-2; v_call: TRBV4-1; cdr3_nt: TGCGCCAGCAGCCAAGATCCAGCTAACTATGGCTACACCTTC; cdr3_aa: CASSQDPANYGYTF
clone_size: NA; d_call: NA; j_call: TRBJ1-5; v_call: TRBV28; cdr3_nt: TGTGCCAGCAGTTTTGGGGGGAATCAGCCCCAGCATTTT; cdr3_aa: CASSFGGNQPQHF
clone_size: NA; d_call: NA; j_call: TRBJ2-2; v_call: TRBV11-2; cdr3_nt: TGTGCCAGCAGCTTAATCCAAGCGGGGGAGCTGTTTTTT; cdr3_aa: CASSLIQAGELFF
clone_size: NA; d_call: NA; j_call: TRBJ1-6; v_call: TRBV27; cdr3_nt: TGTGCCAGCAGTCGGCCCGTAGCCGGGGACCTCTTCGGCCTGCAGGGGTATTCACCCCTCCACTTT; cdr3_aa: CASSRPVAGDLFGLQGYSPLHF
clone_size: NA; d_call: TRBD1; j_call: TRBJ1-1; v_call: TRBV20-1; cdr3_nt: TGCAGTGCTAGGGACCCACCGGGACAGGGCCAAGCTTTCTTT; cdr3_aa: CSARDPPGQGQAFF
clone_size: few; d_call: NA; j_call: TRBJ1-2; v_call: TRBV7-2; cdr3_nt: TGTGCCAGCAGCTTAGTAACAGGCGGCGGCCAGATCTATGGCTACACCTTC; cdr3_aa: CASSLVTGGGQIYGYTF
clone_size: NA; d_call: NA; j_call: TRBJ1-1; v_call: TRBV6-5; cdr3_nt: TGTGCCAGCAGTTACTCGACAACGGCCTCTGAAGCTTTCTTT; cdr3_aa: CASSYSTTASEAFF
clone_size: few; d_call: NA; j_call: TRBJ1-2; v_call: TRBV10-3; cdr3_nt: TGTGCCATCAAGTCACGGAGGGCGAACTATGGCTACACCTTC; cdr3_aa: CAIKSRRANYGYTF
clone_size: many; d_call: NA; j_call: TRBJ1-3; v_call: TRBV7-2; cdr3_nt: TGTGCCAGCAGCCGGGGTAGCTCTGGAAACACCATATATTTT; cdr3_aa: CASSRGSSGNTIYF
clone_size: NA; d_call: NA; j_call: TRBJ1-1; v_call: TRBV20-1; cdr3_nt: TGCAGTGCTTCTGGGAGACAGGTTTCGAACACTGAAGCTTTCTTT; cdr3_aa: CSASGRQVSNTEAFF
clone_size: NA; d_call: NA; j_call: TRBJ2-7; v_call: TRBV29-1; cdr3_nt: TGCAGCGTCGGCAGGGGATACGAGCAGTACTTC; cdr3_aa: CSVGRGYEQYF
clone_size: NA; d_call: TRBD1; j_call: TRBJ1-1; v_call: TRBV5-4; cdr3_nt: TGTGCCAGCAGCGGGCGACAGGGAACGAACACTGAAGCTTTCTTT; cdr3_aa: CASSGRQGTNTEAFF
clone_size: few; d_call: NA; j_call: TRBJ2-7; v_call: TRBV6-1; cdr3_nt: TGTGCCAGCAGTGTGTCCCCGGTAGTTGCGGCCTACGAGCAGTACTTC; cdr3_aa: CASSVSPVVAAYEQYF
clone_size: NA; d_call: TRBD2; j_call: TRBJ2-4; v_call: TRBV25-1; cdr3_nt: TGTGCCAGCAGTGGTTACGGCGGGAGGGAGTTAGCCAAAAACATTCAGTACTTC; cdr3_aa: CASSGYGGRELAKNIQYF
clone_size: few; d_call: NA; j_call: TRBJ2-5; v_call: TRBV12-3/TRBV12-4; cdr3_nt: TGTGCCAGCAGTCCTGGACACGGGGAGACCCAGTACTTC; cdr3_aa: CASSPGHGETQYF
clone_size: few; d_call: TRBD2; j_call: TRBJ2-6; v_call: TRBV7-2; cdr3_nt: TGTGCCAGCAGCTTATCTAGCGGGGGGACCTCTGGGGCCAACGTCCTGACTTTC; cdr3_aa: CASSLSSGGTSGANVLTF